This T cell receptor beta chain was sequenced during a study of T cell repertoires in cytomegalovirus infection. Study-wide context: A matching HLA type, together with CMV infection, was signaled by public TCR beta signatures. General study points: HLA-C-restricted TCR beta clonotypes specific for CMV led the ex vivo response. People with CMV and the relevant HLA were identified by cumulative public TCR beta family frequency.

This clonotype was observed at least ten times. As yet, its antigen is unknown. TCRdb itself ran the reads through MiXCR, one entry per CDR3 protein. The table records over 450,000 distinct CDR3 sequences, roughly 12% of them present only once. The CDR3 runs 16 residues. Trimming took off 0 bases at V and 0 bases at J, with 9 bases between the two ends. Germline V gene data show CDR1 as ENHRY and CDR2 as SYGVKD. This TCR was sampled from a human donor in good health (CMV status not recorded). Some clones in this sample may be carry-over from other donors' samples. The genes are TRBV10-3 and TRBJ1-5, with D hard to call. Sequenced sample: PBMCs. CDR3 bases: TGTGCCATCAGTGAGTCGGGAAGCGTTAGCAATCAGCCCCAGCATTTT. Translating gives CAISESGSVSNQPQHF.